A single sample gave rise to the 2 T cell receptor beta chains below, sequenced in a study of T cell repertoires in cytomegalovirus infection. TCRdb fed the reads into MiXCR, producing one record per CDR3 protein. The data contain 550,000 to 700,000 distinct CDR3 sequences, 40% of them seen just once; the ten biggest clones take up about half. These receptors lack a known antigen. Specimen: cultured PBMCs, collected from culture after CMV antigen stimulation. The source of these receptors is a human donor in good health (CMV status not recorded). Some clones in this sample may be carry-over from other donors' samples.

This chain joins TRBV7-2 and TRBJ2-4; D may be TRBD1 (6 bases). The CDR3 has 12 amino acids. V gave up 4 bases and J gave up 15 bases, with 16 bases separating them. Per germline, CDR1 SGHTA and CDR2 FQGNSA. The CDR3 spells CASSSTGQSRYF. CDR3 DNA sequence: TGTGCCAGCAGCTCCACCGGACAGTCTCGGTACTTC.

The chain recombines TRBV24-1 with TRBJ2-2, with D uncertain. Germline V CDR1 and CDR2: KGHDR, SFDVKD. This CDR3 comprises 13 residues. V lost 3 bases to trimming and J lost 6 bases, with 7 bases between them. CDR3 bases: TGTGCCACCAGTGATGGGTACTCCGGGGAGCTGTTTTTT. As protein: CATSDGYSGELFF.